The 17 T cell receptor beta chains given below trace back to one sample, sequenced in a study of blood T cells in healthy people across ages. The second PCR ran roughly 7 to 12 cycles with a sample-barcoded 5' primer and J-beta primers. From the 5' RACE reads, TCRdb called clonotypes with MiXCR, one entry per CDR3 protein. There are hundreds of thousands of distinct CDR3 sequences in the sample; over 25% occur only once, and approximately 3.3% lies in the top ten. The sample also formed part of further work on T cells of mothers and their children.

Sequenced input: blood. All receptors come from a boy under 10 years old in good health.

The chain is built from TRBV2 and TRBJ2-6; 9 positions agree with TRBD1. V gave up 5 bases and J gave up 2 bases; unmatched junction bases: 1. The CDR3 has 15 amino acids. CDR1 and CDR2 (germline): SNHLY, FYNNEI. CDR3 sequence: CASSRDRAGANVLTF. CDR3 nucleotides: TGTGCCAGCAGTCGGGACAGGGCTGGGGCCAACGTCCTGACTTTC.

The chain has TRBV21-1 and TRBJ2-5; the D call of TRBD2 is as the table states it, not checked on the DNA. The J call could be wrong; TRBJ2-1 is a better fit for the DNA end. TRBV21-1 is a documented pseudogene. CDR3 size: 14 residues. In DNA, the CDR3 is TGTGCCAGCACCACGGGAGGAGAATACAATGAGCAGTTCTTC. It yields the protein CASTTGGEYNEQFF.

This chain connects TRBV2 to TRBJ2-5, with D possibly TRBD2 on 5 matching bases. With the DNA end fitting TRBJ2-1 better, the J assignment may be wrong. This CDR3 has 13 amino acids. The V gene's germline CDR1 is SNHLY and CDR2 FYNNEI. CDR3 coding DNA: TGTGCCAGCGACTATTCCCCCCGCAATGAGCAGTTCTTC. Protein sequence: CASDYSPRNEQFF.

CDR3 bases: TGTGCCAGCAGCTTAGTTTGGACGGGACAGGTCTCCTACGAGCAGTACTTC. This sequence encodes CASSLVWTGQVSYEQYF. The V gene is TRBV7-6, the J gene TRBJ2-7, with 8 nucleotides matching TRBD1. V was pared by 1 base and J by 0 bases, with 8 bases of the junction left unmatched. Germline lookup yields CDR1 SGHVS and CDR2 FNYEAQ. There are 17 residues in the CDR3. The variable domain in full, with the rest retrieved from reference TRBV7-6 and TRBJ2-7, is GAGVSQSPRYKVTKRGQDVALRCDPISGHVSLYWYRQALGQGPEFLTYFNYEAQQDKSGLPNDRFSAERPEGSISTLTIQRTEQRDSAMYRCASSLVWTGQVSYEQYFGPGTRLTVT.

The gene calls are TRBV27 and TRBJ2-2, with TRBD1 matching over 9 bases. The CDR3 covers 13 residues. Germline CDR1 and CDR2: MNHEY and SMNVEV (reference sequence). Germline trimming cut 8 bases from V and 7 bases from J; bases unmatched to any gene: 5. CDR3 loop: CASRQGVGGELFF. In nucleotides, the CDR3 is TGTGCCAGCCGACAGGGGGTGGGCGGGGAGCTGTTTTTT.

This clonotype was observed a handful of times. The genes are TRBV6-4 and TRBJ1-5; D might be TRBD1 (6 bases). Trimming left V 3 bases short and J 6 bases short, with 6 bases between. Germline CDR1 MRHNA, CDR2 SNTAGT. The CDR3 runs to 12 residues. The DNA of the CDR3 is TGTGCCAGCAGTGAGGGGGCTCAGCCCCAGCATTTT. It translates to CASSEGAQPQHF.

This clonotype was counted between two and nine times. The chain combines TRBV7-8 with TRBJ1-2, with 7 bases that match TRBD1. In germline, CDR1 is SGHVS, CDR2 FQNEAQ. J was trimmed by 3 bases and V by 5 bases; bases with no gene match: 6. This CDR3 spans 14 amino acids. CDR3 loop: CASSGQGVDYGYTF. CDR3 coding DNA: TGTGCCAGCAGCGGCCAGGGGGTTGACTATGGCTACACCTTC.

The V and J genes are TRBV29-1 and TRBJ1-2; tentatively, D is TRBD1 (6 bases). Germline CDR1 SQVTM, CDR2 ANQGSEA. The CDR3 loop spans 15 amino acids. V was shortened by 8 bases and J by 4 bases, with 23 bases between the two germline ends. The CDR3 is CSINRDSLTSYGYTF. CDR3 coding DNA: TGCAGCATAAACAGGGATTCGCTCACAAGCTATGGCTACACCTTC.

For the CDR3, the DNA is TGTGCCAGCAGATACCAGGCAGTTGGGGCCAACGTCCTGACTTTC. Protein: CASRYQAVGANVLTF. This rearrangement joins TRBV28 to TRBJ2-6; no reliable D call. The germline CDR1 and CDR2 sequences are MDHEN and SYDVKM. Trimming pared 6 bases from V and 3 bases from J, leaving 12 bases between. The CDR3 has 15 amino acids.

The chain couples TRBV7-9 to TRBJ2-5; weak D call: TRBD2 (6 bases). Germline values: CDR1 SEHNR, CDR2 FQNEAQ (reference sequence). V was cut by 3 bases and J by 5 bases, with 16 bases left in between. The CDR3 runs to 15 residues. Written as DNA, the CDR3 is TGTGCCAGCAGCTTTAGGGCCCTTGGGGGGGAGACCCAGTACTTC. Protein sequence: CASSFRALGGETQYF. The variable domain in full, completed from reference TRBV7-9 and TRBJ2-5, reads DTGVSQNPRHKITKRGQNVTFRCDPISEHNRLYWYRQTLGQGPEFLTYFQNEAQLEKSRLLSDRFSAERPKGSFSTLEIQRTEQGDSAMYLCASSFRALGGETQYFGPGTRLLVL.

This clonotype was observed many times. Relative to the germline gene, one junction end is altered; a read error may explain this. Written as DNA, the CDR3 is TGTGCCAGCAGCTTGGCGGCAAGCACAGATACGCAGTATTTT. Translation: CASSLAASTDTQYF. The chain is built from TRBV5-1 and TRBJ2-3; no reliable D call. Germline V gene data show CDR1 as SGHRS and CDR2 as YFSETQ. This CDR3 is built from 14 residues.

The J gene is TRBJ2-3, the V gene TRBV5-4; TRBD1 is a possible D gene (6 bases). The V and J ends lost 0 bases and 6 bases respectively, with 8 bases between them. Germline V gene lookup returns CDR1 SGHNT and CDR2 YYREEE (reference sequence). The CDR3 is made up of 13 amino acids. CDR3 residues: CASSLGQADTQYF. CDR3 bases: TGTGCCAGCAGCTTGGGACAGGCGGATACGCAGTATTTT.

The chain employs TRBV5-6 and TRBJ1-2, with D uncertain. Germline V gives CDR1 SGHDT, CDR2 YYEEEE. The CDR3 totals 13 residues. The V end was cut by 4 bases, the J end by 2 bases, with 9 bases between. The CDR3 protein is CASSRRINYGYTF. As DNA, the CDR3 is TGTGCCAGCAGCCGCAGGATCAACTATGGCTACACCTTC.

The chain links TRBV25-1 to TRBJ1-2; 7 nucleotides line up with TRBD1. The CDR3 is 14 amino acids. Germline loops: CDR1 MGHDK, CDR2 SYGVNS. Losses at the gene ends were 3 bases for V and 7 bases for J; bases not matched to a gene: 8. CDR3: CASSDLRTGCGYTF. The CDR3 DNA reads as TGTGCCAGCAGTGACCTTAGGACAGGCTGTGGCTACACCTTC.

The chain employs TRBV7-2 and TRBJ2-5; no clear D gene. V lost 1 base, J lost 1 base, and 10 bases lay in between. Germline loops: CDR1 SGHTA, CDR2 FQGNSA. The CDR3 runs 15 residues. The chain's CDR3 is CASSLVRRPQETQYF. CDR3 DNA sequence: TGTGCCAGCAGCTTAGTGAGGCGGCCCCAAGAGACCCAGTACTTC.

The chain carries TRBV30 and TRBJ2-2; the D call may be TRBD1 or TRBD2 (5 bases each). The germline gives CDR1 GTSNPN, CDR2 SVGIG (reference sequence). The CDR3 is 14 residues long. V was clipped by 8 bases and J by 0 bases, with 13 bases between them. DNA of the CDR3: TGTGCCCGGCAGAGGGGTACGAACACCGGGGAGCTGTTTTTT. This encodes CARQRGTNTGELFF.

The chain joins TRBV7-7 to TRBJ2-1, with 9 bases lining up with TRBD1. The J call may not be correct, given that the DNA end is closer to TRBJ2-5. Germline V gene lookup returns CDR1 SSHAT and CDR2 FNYEAQ (reference sequence). CDR3 length equals 15 residues. The CDR3 coding sequence is TGTGCCAGCAGCACAACTGGGACAGGGTTGGGGGCCCAGTACTTC. Amino acid sequence: CASSTTGTGLGAQYF.